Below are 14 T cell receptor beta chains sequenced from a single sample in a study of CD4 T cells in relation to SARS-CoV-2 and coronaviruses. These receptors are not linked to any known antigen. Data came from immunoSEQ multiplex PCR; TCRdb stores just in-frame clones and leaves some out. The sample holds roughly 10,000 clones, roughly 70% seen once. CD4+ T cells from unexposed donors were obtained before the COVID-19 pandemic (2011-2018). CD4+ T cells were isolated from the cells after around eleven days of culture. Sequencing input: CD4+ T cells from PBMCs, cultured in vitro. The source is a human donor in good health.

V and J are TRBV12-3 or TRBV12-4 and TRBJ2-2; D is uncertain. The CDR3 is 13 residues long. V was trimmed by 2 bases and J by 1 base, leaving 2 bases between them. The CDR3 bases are TGTGCCAGCAGTTTAAGGAACACCGGGGAGCTGTTTTTT. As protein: CASSLRNTGELFF.

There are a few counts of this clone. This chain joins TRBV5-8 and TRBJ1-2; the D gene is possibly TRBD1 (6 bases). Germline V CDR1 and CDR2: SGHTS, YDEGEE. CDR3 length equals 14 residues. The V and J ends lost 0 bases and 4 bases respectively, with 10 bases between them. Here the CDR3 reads CASSLDRVGYGYTF. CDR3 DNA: TGTGCCAGCAGCTTGGACAGGGTGGGCTATGGCTACACCTTC.

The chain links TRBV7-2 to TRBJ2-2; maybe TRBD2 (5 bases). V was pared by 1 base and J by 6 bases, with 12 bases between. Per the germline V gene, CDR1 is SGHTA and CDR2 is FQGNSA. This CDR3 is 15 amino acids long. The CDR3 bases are TGTGCCAGCAGCTTAGGAGGGTACGAGGCCGGGGAGCTGTTTTTT. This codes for CASSLGGYEAGELFF.

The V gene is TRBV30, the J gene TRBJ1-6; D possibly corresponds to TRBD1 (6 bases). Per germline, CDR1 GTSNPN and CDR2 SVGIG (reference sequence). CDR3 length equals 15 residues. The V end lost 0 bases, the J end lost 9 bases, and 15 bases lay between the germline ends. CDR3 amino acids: CAWSVVAQGRSPLHF. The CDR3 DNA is TGTGCCTGGAGTGTAGTGGCACAGGGTCGTTCACCCCTCCACTTT.

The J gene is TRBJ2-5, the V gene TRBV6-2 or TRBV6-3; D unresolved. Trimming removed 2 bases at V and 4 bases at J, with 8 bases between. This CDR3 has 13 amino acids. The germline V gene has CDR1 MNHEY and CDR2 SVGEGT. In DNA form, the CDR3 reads TGTGCCAGCAGTTACGGGGAACGAGAGACCCAGTACTTC. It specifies CASSYGERETQYF.

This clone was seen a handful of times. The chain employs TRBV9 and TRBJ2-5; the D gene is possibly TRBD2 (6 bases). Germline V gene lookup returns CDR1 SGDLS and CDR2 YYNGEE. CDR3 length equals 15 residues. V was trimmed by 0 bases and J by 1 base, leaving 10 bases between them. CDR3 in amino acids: CASSVVGLSQETQYF. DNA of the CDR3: TGTGCCAGCAGCGTAGTAGGACTATCCCAAGAGACCCAGTACTTC.

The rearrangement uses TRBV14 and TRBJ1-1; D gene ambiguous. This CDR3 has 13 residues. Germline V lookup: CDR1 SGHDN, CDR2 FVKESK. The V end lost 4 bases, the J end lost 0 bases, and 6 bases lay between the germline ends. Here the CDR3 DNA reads TGTGCCAGCAGCCTCACAGTGAACACTGAAGCTTTCTTT. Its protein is CASSLTVNTEAFF.

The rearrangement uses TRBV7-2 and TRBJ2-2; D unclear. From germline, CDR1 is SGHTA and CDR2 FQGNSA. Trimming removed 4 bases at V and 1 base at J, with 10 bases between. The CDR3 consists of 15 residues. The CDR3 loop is CASSSRWENTGELFF. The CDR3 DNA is TGTGCCAGCAGCTCCCGGTGGGAGAACACCGGGGAGCTGTTTTTT.

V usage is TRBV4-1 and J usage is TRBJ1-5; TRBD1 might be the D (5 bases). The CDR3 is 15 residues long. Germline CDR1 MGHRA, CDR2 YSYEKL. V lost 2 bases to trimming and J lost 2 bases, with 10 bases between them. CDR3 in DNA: TGCGCCAGCAGCCAACTGGGACTCCGCAATCAGCCCCAGCATTTT. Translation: CASSQLGLRNQPQHF.

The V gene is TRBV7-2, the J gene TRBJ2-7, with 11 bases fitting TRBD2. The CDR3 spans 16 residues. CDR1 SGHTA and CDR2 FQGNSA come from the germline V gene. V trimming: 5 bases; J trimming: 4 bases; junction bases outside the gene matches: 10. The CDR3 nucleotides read TGTGCCAGCAGCCGCCCCGGGACTAGCGGACCGTACGAGCAGTACTTC. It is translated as CASSRPGTSGPYEQYF.

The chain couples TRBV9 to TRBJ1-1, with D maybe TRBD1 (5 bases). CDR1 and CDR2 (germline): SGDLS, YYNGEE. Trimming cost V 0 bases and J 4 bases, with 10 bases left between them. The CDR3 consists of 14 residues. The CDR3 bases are TGTGCCAGCAGCGTAGATTTGGGGGGCACTGAAGCTTTCTTT. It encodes CASSVDLGGTEAFF.

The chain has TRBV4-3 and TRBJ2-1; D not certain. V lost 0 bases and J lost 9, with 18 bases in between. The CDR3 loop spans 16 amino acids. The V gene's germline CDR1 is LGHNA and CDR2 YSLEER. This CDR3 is CASSQDTARAGREQFF. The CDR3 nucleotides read TGCGCCAGCAGCCAAGATACGGCACGAGCTGGCCGTGAGCAGTTCTTC.

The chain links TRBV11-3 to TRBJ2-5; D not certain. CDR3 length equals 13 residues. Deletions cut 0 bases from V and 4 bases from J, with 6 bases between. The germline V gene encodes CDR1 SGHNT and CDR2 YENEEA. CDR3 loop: CASSLDGRETQYF. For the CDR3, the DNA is TGTGCCAGCAGCTTAGATGGCAGAGAGACCCAGTACTTC. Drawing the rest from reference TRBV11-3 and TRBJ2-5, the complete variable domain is EAGVVQSPRYKIIEKKQPVAFWCNPISGHNTLYWYLQNLGQGPELLIRYENEEAVDDSQLPKDRFSAERLKGVDSTLKIQPAELGDSAVYLCASSLDGRETQYFGPGTRLLVL.

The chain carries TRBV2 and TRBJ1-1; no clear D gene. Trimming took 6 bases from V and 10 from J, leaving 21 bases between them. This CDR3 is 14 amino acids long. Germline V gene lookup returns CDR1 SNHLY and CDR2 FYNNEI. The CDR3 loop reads CASSLYVGEIGAFF. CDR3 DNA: TGTGCCAGCAGCCTTTACGTCGGGGAGATTGGAGCTTTCTTT.